What follows is one T cell receptor (beta chain) and its context. Its specificity is unknown. These data originate in a study of human T cells and chemical hapten exposure. Study at large: Patients had diphenylcyclopropenone applied to the scalp weekly throughout the approximately 25-week study. Across samples, TCR yields varied, mostly owing to small differences in pooled library volumes.

The CDR3 consists of 12 residues. CDR1 and CDR2 from the germline V gene are SGHTS and YDEGEE. V was pared by 7 bases and J by 1 base, with 7 bases between. Time point: patch test 2, 6 weeks after DPC sensitization. Stated treatment: therapeutic diphenylcyclopropenone sensitization with weekly scalp DPC. The study's findings and limits: Expanded TCRs made up significantly more big CDR3 similarity clusters than controls did.

TCRdb ran MiXCR on the RACE reads and lists one entry per CDR3 protein. The table records 80,000 to 95,000 distinct CDR3 sequences, approximately 11% of them present only once. This chain links TRBV5-8 with TRBJ2-3; D is uncertain. This TCR came from a man aged 35 to 55 with alopecia areata. Some clones in this sample may be carry-over from other donors' samples. The sample consisted of whole blood, taken in connection with sensitization to the hapten diphenylcyclopropenone (DPC). CDR3 DNA sequence: TGTGCCAGCTTTATAGGCACAGATACGCAGTATTTT. It is translated as CASFIGTDTQYF.